This T cell receptor beta chain stems from a study of OX40 agonist ivuxolimab in advanced cancers. Study-wide background: Ivuxolimab, which is an agonistic anti-OX40 (CD134) antibody, was administered to the patients.

This CDR3 comprises 15 residues. The V end lost 3 bases, the J end lost 0 bases, and 12 bases lay between the germline ends. Some clones are missing from TCRdb's copy, which holds only in-frame ones; the method was immunoSEQ multiplex PCR. This sample has over 50,000 clones, with less than 85% found just once. The clonotype comes from an adult with an advanced solid tumor such as melanoma, head and neck, liver or kidney cancer. The sample here was CD4+ or CD8+ T cells sorted from blood, taken in a trial of the OX40 agonist ivuxolimab. V is TRBV23-1 and J is TRBJ2-7; D possibly matches TRBD1 or TRBD2 (5 bases each). TRBV23-1 is assigned to the ORF class and has an uncertain function. The CDR3 region has the DNA TGCGCCAGCAGTCATTCCGATGGGGGCTCCTACGAGCAGTACTTC. This translates into CASSHSDGGSYEQYF.